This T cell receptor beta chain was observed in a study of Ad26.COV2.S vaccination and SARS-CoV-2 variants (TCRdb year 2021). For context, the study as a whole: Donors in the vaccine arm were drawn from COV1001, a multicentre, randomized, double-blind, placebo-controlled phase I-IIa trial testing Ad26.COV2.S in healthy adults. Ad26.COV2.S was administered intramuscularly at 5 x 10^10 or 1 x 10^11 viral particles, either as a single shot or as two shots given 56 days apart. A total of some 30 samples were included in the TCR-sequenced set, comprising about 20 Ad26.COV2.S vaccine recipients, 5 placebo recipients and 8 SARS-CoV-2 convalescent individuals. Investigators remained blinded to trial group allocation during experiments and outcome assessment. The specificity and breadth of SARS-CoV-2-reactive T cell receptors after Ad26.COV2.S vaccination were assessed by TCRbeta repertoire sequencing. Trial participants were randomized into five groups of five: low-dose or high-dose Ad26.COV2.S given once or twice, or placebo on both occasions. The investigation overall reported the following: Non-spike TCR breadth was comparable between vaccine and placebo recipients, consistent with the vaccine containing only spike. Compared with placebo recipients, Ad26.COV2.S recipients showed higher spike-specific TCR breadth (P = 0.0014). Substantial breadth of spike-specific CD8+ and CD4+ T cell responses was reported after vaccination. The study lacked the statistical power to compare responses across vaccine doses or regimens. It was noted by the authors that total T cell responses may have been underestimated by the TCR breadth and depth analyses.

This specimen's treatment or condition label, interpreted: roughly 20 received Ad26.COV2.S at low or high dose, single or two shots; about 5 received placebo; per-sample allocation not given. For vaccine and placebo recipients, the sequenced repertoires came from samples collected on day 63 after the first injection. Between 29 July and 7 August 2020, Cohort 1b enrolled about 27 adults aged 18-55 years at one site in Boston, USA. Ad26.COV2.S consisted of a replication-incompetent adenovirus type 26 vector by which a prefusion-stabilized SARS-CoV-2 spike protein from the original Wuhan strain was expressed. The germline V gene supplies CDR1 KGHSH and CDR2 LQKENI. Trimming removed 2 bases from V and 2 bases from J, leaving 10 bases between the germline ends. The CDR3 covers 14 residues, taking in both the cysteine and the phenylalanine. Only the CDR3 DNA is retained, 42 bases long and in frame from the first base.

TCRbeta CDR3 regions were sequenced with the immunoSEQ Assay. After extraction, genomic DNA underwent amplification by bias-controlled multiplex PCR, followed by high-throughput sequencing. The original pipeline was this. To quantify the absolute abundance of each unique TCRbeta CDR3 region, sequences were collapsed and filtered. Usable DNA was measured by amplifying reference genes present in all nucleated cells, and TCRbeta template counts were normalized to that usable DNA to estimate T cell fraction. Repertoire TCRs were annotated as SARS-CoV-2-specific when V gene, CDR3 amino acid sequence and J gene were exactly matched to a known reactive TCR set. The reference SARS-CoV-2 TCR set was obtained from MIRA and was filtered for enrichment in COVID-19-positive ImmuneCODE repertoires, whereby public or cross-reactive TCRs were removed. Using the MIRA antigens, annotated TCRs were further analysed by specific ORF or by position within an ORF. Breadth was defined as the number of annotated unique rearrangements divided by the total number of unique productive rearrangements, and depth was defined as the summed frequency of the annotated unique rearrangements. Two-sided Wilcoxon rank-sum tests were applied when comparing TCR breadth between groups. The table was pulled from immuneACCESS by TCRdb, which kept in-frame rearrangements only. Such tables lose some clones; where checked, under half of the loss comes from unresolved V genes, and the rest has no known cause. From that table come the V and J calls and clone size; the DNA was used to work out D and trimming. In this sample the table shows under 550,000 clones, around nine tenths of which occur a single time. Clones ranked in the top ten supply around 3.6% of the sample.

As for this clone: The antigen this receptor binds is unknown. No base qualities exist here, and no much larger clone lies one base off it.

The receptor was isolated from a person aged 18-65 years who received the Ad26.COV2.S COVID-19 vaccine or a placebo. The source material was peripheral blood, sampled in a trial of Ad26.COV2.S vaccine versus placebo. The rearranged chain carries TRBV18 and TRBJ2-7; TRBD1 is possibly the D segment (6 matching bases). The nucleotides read TGTGCCAGCTCACCAACTGGGGGCACCTACGAGCAGTACTTC. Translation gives CASSPTGGTYEQYF.